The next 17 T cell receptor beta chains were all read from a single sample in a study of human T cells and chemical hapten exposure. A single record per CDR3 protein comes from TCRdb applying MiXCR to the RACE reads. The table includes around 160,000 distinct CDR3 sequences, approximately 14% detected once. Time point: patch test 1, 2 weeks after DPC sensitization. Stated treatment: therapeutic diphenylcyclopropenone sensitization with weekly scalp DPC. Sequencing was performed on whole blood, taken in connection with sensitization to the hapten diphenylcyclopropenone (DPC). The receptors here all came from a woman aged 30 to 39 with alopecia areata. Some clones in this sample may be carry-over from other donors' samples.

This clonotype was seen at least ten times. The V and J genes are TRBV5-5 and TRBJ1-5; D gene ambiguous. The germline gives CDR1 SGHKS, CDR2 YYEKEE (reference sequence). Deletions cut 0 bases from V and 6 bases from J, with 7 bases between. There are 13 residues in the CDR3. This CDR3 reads CASSLEWGQPQHF. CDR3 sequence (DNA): TGTGCCAGCAGCTTGGAGTGGGGTCAGCCCCAGCATTTT.

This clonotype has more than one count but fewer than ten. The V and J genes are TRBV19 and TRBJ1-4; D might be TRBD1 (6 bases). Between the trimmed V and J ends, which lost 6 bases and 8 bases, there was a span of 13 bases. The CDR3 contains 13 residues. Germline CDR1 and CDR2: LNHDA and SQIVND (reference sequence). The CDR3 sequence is CASRGRGAEKLFF. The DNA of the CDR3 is TGTGCCAGTAGGGGCAGGGGCGCCGAAAAACTGTTTTTT.

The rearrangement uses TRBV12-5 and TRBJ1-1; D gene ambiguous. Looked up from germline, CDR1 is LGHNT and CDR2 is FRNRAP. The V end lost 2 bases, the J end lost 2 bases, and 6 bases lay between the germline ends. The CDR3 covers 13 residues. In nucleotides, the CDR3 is TGTGCTAGTGGTTTGATGGGAAACACTGAAGCTTTCTTT. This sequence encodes CASGLMGNTEAFF.

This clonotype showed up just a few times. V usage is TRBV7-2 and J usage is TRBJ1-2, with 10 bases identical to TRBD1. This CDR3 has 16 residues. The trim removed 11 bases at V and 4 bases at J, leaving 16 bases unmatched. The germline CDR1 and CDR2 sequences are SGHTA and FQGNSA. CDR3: CALAPDDRGLSYGYTF. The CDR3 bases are TGTGCCCTCGCCCCCGATGACAGGGGGCTGAGCTATGGCTACACCTTC.

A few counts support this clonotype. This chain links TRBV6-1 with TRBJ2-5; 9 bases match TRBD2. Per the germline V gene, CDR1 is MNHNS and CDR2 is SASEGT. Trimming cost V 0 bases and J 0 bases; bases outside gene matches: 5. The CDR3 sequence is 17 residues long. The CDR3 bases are TGTGCCAGCAGTGAAGCTTGGGTAGCGGGAGACCAAGAGACCCAGTACTTC. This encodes CASSEAWVAGDQETQYF.

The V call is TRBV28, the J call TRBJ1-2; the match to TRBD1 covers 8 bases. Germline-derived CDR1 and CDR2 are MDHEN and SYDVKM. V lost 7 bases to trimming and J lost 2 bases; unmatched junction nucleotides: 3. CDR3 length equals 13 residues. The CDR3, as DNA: TGTGCCAGCACTCGGGACAGGAACTATGGCTACACCTTC. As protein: CASTRDRNYGYTF.

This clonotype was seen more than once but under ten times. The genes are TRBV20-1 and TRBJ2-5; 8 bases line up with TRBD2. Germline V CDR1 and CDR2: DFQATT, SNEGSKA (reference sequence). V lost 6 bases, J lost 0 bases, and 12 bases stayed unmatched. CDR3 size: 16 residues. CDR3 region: CSALARSGKYQETQYF. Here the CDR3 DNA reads TGCAGTGCCCTGGCGCGTAGCGGGAAGTACCAAGAGACCCAGTACTTC.

The CDR3, as DNA: TGTGCCAGCACCCGCCAGCGAACGGGCGGGGAGCTGTTTTTT. Its protein is CASTRQRTGGELFF. The chain has TRBV7-9 and TRBJ2-2; D not resolved. This CDR3 comprises 14 residues. Germline CDR1 and CDR2: SEHNR and FQNEAQ (reference sequence). Trimming left V 7 bases short and J 7 bases short, with 16 bases between.

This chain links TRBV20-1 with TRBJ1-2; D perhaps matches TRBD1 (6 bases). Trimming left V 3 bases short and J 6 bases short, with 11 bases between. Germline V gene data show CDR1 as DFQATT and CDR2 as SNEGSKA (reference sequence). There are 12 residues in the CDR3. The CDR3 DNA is TGCAGTGCTAGTCGGACAGCAGATGGCTACACCTTC. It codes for CSASRTADGYTF.

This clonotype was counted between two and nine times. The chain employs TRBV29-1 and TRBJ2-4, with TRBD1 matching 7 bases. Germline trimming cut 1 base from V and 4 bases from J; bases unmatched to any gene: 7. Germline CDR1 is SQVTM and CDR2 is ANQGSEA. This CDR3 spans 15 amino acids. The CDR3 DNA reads TGCAGCGTTGAAGTTCATGGGGACAGTAAAAACATTCAGTACTTC. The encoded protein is CSVEVHGDSKNIQYF.

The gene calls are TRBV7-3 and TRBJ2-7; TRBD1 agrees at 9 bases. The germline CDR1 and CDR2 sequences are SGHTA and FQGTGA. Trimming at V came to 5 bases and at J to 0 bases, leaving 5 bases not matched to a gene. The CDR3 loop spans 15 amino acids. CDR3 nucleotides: TGTGCCAGCAGCCCGACAGGGGGAAGCTCCTACGAGCAGTACTTC. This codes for CASSPTGGSSYEQYF.

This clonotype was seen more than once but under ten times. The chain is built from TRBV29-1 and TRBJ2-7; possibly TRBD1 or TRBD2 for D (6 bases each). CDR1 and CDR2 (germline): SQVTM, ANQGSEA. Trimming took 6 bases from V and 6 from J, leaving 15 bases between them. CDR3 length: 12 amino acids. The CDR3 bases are TGCAGCGTCGGTGGAGGGGGTTCCGAGCAGTACTTC. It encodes CSVGGGGSEQYF.

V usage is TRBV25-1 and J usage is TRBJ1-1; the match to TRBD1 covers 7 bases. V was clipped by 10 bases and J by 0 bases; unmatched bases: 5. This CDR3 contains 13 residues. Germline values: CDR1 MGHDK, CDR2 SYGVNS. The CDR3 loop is CATVTGLNTEAFF. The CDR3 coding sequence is TGTGCCACGGTGACAGGGTTGAACACTGAAGCTTTCTTT.

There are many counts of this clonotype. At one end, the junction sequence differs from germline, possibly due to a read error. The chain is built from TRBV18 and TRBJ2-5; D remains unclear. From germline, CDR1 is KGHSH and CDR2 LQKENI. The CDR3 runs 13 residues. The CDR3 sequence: CASSVRNHETQYF. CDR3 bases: TGTGCCAGCTCAGTTCGGAACCACGAGACCCAGTACTTC.

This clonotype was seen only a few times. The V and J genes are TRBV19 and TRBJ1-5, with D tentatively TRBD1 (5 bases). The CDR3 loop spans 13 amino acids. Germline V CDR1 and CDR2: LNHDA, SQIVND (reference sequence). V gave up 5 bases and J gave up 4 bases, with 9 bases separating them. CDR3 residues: CASSPGVNQPQHF. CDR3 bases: TGTGCCAGTAGTCCGGGGGTTAATCAGCCCCAGCATTTT.

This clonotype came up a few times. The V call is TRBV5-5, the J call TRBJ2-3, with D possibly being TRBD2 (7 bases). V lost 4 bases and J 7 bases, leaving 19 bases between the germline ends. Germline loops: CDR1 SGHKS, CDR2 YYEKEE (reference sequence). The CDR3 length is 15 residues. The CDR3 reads CASSPTSRGRNTQYF. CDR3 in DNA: TGTGCCAGCAGCCCGACTAGCAGGGGTCGGAATACGCAGTATTTT.

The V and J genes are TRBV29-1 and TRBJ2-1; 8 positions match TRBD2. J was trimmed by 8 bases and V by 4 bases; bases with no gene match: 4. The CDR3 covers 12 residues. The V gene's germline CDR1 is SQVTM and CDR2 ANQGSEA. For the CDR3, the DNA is TGCAGCGTTGTTTCGGGAGGGCATGAGCAGTTCTTC. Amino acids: CSVVSGGHEQFF.